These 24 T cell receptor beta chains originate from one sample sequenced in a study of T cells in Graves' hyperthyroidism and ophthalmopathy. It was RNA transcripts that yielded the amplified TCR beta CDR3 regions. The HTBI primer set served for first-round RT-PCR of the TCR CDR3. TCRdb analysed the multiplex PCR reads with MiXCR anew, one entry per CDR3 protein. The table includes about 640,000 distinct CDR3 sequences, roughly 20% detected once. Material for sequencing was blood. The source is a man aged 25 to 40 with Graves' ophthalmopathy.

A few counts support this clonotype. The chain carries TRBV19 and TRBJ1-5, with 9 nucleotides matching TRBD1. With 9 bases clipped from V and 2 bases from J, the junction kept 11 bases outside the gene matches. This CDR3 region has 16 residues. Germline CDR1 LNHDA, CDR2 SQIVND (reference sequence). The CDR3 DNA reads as TGTGCCAGCACGGACAGGGGCACCCCGGGCAATCAGCCCCAGCATTTT. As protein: CASTDRGTPGNQPQHF.

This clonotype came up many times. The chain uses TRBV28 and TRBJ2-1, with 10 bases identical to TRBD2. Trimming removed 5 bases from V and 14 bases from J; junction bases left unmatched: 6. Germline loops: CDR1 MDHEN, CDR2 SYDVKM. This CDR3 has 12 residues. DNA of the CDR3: TGTGCCAGCAGTCCTAGCGGGAGTGCGGAGTTCTTC. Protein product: CASSPSGSAEFF. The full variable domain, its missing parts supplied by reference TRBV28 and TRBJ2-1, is DVKVTQSSRYLVKRTGEKVFLECVQDMDHENMFWYRQDPGLGLRLIYFSYDVKMKEKGDIPEGYSVSREKKERFSLILESASTNQTSMYLCASSPSGSAEFFGPGTRLTVL.

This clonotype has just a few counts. The CDR3 DNA sequence: TGTGCCAGCAGCTTGTGGTGGCGTACTAGCTCCTACGAGCAGTACTTC. Encoded protein: CASSLWWRTSSYEQYF. This chain links TRBV5-6 with TRBJ2-7, with D possibly being TRBD2 (5 bases). In germline, CDR1 is SGHDT, CDR2 YYEEEE. Trimming cost V 1 base and J 0 bases, with 14 bases left between them. The CDR3 contains 16 residues.

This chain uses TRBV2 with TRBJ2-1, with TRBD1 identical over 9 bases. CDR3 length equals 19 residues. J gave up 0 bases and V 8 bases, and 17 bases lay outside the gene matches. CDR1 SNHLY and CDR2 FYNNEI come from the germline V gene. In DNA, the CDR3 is TGTGCCAGCGAGATGGAGACAGGGGGTCGGCTAGTCTCCTACAATGAGCAGTTCTTC. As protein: CASEMETGGRLVSYNEQFF.

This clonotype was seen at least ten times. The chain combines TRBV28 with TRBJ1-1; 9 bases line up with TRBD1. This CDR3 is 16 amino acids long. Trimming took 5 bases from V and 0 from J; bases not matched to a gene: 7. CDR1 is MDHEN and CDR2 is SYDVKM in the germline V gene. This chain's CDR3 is CASSTPGQGMNTEAFF. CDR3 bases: TGTGCCAGCAGTACGCCGGGACAGGGAATGAACACTGAAGCTTTCTTT.

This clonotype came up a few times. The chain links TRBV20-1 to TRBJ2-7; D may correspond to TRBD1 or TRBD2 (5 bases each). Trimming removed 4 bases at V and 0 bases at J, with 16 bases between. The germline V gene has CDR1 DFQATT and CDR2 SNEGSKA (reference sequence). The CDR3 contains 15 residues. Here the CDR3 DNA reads TGCAGTGCTACGAGGGGAGTTACAGACTCCTACGAGCAGTACTTC. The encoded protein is CSATRGVTDSYEQYF.

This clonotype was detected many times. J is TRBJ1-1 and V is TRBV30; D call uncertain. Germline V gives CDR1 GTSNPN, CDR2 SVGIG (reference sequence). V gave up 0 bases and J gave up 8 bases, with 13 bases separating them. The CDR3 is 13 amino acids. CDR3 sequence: CAWSVSPLTEAFF. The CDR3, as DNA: TGTGCCTGGAGTGTTTCCCCTTTGACAGAAGCTTTCTTT.

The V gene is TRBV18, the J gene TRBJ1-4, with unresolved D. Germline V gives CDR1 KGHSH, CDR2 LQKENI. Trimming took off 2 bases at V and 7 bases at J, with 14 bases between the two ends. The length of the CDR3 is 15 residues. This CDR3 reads CASSPSEGGGEKLFF. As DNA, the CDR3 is TGTGCCAGCTCACCATCGGAGGGAGGCGGTGAAAAACTGTTTTTT.

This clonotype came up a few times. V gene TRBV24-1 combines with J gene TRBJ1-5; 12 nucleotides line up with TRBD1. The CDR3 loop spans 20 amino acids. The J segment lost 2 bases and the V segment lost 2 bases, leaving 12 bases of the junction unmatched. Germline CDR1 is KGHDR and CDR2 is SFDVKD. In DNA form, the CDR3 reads TGTGCCACCAGTGATTCAACCGGGACAGGGGGCAGATGGGGCAATCAGCCCCAGCATTTT. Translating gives CATSDSTGTGGRWGNQPQHF.

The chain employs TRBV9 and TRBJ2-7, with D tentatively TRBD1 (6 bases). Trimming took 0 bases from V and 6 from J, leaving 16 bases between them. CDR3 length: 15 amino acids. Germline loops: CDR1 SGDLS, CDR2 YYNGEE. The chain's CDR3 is CASSVAGTTSSEQYF. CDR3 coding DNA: TGTGCCAGCAGCGTAGCTGGGACAACTAGTTCCGAGCAGTACTTC.

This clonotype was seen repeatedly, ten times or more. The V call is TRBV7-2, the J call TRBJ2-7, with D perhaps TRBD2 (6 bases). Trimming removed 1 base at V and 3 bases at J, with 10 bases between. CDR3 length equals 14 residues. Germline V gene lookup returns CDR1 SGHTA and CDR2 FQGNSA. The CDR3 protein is CASSLDAGFYEQYF. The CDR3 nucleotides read TGTGCCAGCAGCTTAGATGCGGGATTCTACGAGCAGTACTTC.

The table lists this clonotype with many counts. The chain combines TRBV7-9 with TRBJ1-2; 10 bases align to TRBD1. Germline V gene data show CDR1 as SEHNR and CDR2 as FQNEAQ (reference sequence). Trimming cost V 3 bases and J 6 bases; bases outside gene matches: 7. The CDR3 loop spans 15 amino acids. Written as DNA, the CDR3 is TGTGCCAGCAGCTTCTCCGGGACAGGGGCAGATGGCTACACCTTC. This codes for CASSFSGTGADGYTF. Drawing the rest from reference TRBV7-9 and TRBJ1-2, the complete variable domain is DTGVSQNPRHKITKRGQNVTFRCDPISEHNRLYWYRQTLGQGPEFLTYFQNEAQLEKSRLLSDRFSAERPKGSFSTLEIQRTEQGDSAMYLCASSFSGTGADGYTFGSGTRLTVV.

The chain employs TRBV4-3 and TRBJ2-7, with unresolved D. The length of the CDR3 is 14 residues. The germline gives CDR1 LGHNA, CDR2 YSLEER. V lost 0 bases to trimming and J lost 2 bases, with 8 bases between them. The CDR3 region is CASSQDYGAYEQYF. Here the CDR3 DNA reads TGCGCCAGCAGCCAAGATTATGGGGCCTACGAGCAGTACTTC.

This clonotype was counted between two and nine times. CDR3 DNA: TGCGCCAGCAGCGCGGCCAGGGAGACAGTCTACGAGCAGTACTTC. Its translation is CASSAARETVYEQYF. The chain combines TRBV5-1 with TRBJ2-7, with D tentatively TRBD1 or TRBD2 (5 bases each). With 4 bases removed from V and 3 bases from J, the gap between germline ends came to 17 bases. The CDR3 extends over 15 amino acids. Per the germline V gene, CDR1 is SGHRS and CDR2 is YFSETQ.

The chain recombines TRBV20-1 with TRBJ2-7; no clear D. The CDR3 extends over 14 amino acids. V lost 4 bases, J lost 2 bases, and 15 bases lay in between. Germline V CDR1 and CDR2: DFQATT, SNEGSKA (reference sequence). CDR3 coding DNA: TGCAGTGCTACGACTCTCGACATAACCTACGAGCAGTACTTC. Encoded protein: CSATTLDITYEQYF.

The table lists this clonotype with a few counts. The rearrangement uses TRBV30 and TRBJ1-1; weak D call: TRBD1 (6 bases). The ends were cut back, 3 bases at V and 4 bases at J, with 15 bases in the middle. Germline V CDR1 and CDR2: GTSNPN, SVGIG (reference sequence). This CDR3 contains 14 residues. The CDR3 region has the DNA TGTGCCTGGAGCGCGGACAGACTCTCCACTGAAGCTTTCTTT. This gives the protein CAWSADRLSTEAFF.

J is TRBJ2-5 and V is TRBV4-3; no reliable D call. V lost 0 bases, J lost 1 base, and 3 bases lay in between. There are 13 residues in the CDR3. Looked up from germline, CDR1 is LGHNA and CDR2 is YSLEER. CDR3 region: CASSQDPQETQYF. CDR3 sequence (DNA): TGCGCCAGCAGCCAAGACCCCCAAGAGACCCAGTACTTC.

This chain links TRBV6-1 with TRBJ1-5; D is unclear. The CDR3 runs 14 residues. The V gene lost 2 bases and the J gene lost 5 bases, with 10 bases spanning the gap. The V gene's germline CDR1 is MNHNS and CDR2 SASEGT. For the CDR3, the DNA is TGTGCCAGCAGTGAAATAGGGCGGGATCAGCCCCAGCATTTT. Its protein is CASSEIGRDQPQHF.

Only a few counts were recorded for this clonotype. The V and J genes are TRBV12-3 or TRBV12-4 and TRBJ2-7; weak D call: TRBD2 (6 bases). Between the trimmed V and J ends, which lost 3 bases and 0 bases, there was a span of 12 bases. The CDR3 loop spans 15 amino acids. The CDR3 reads CASSFQGEASYEQYF. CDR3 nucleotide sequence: TGTGCCAGCAGTTTTCAAGGGGAGGCCTCCTACGAGCAGTACTTC.

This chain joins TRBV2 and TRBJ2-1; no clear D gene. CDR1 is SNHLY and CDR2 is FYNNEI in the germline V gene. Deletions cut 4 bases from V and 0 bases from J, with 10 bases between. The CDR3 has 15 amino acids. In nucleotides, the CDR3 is TGTGCCAGCAGTGGGGTTAAGAGCTCCTACAATGAGCAGTTCTTC. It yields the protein CASSGVKSSYNEQFF.

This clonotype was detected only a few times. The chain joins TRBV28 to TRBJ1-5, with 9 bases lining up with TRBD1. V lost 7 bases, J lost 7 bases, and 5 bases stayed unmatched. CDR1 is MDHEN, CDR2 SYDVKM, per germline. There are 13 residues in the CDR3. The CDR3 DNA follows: TGTGCCAGCATTGGGACAGGGTGGCAGCCCCAGCATTTT. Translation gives CASIGTGWQPQHF.

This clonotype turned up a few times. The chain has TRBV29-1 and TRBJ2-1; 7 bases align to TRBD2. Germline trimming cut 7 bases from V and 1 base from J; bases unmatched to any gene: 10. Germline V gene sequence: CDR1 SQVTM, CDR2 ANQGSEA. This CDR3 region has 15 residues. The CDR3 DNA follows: TGCAGCGGGGAGGGCGGACGGGAATCCTACAATGAGCAGTTCTTC. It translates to CSGEGGRESYNEQFF.

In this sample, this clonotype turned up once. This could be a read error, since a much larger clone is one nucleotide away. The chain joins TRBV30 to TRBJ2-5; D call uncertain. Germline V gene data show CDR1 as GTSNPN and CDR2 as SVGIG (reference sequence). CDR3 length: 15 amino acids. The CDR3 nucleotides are TGTGCCCGGAGTGAGGCGGACCAAACGCAAGAGACCCAGTACTTC. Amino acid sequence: CARSEADQTQETQYF.

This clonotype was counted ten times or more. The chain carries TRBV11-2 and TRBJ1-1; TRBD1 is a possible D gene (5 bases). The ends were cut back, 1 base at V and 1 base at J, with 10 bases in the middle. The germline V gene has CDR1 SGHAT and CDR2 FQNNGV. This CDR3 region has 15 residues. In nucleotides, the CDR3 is TGTGCCAGCAGCTTAGTCCCAGGGACGAACACTGAAGCTTTCTTT. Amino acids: CASSLVPGTNTEAFF.